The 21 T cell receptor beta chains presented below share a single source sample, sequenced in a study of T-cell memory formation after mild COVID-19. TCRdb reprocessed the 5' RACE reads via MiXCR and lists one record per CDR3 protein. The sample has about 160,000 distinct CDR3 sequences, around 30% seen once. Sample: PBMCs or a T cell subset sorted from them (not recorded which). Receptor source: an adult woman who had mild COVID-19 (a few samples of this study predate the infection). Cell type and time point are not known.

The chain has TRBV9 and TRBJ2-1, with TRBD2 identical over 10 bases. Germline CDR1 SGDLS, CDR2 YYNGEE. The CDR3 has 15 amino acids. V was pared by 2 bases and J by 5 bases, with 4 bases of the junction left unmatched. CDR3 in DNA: TGTGCCAGCAGCGTTAGCGGGAGGAACGACAATGAGCAGTTCTTC. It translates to CASSVSGRNDNEQFF. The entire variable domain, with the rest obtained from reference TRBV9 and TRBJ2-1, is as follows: DSGVTQTPKHLITATGQRVTLRCSPRSGDLSVYWYQQSLDQGLQFLIQYYNGEERAKGNILERFSAQQFPDLHSELNLSSLELGDSALYFCASSVSGRNDNEQFFGPGTRLTVL.

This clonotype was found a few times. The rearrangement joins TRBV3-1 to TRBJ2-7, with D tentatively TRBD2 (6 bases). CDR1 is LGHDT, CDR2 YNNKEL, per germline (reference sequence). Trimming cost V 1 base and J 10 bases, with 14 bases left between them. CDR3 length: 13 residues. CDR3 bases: TGTGCCAGCAGCCAAGTCCCTAGCGTTCTCCAGTACTTC. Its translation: CASSQVPSVLQYF.

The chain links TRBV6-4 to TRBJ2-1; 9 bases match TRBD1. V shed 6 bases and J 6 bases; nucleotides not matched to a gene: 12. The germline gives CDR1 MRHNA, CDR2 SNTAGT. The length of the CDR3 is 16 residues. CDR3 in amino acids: CASSALPGQGPNEQFF. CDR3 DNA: TGTGCCAGCAGCGCCTTACCGGGACAGGGTCCCAATGAGCAGTTCTTC.

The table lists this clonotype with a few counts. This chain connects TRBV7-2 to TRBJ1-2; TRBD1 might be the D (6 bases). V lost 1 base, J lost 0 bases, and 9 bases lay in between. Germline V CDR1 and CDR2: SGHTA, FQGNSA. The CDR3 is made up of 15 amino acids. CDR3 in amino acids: CASSLGTAANYGYTF. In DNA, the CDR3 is TGTGCCAGCAGCTTAGGGACAGCAGCTAACTATGGCTACACCTTC.

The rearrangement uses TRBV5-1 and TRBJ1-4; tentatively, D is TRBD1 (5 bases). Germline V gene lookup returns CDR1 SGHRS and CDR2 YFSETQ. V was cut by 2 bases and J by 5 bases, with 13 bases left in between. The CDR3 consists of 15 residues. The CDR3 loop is CASSFFGAQNEKLFF. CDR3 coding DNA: TGCGCCAGCAGCTTTTTCGGGGCTCAAAATGAAAAACTGTTTTTT.

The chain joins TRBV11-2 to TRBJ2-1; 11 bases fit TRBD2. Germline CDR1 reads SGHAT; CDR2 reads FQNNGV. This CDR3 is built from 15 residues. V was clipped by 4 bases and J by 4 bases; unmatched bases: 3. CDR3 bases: TGTGCCAGCAGCTCGGGGACTAGCGGTTACAATGAGCAGTTCTTC. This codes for CASSSGTSGYNEQFF.

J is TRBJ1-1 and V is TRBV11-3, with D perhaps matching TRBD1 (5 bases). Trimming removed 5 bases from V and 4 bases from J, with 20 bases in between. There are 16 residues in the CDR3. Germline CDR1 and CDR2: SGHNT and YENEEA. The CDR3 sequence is CASSLRILDRGTEAFF. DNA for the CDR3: TGTGCCAGCAGCCTAAGGATCCTCGATAGGGGCACTGAAGCTTTCTTT.

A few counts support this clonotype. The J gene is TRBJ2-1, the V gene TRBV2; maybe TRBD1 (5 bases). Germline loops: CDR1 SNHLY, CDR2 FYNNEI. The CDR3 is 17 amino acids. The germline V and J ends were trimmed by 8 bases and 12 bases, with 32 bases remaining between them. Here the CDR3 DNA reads TGTGCCAGCGCAAAAGACAGCAGCCTCAGTTTACACAAAGGGCAGTTCTTC. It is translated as CASAKDSSLSLHKGQFF.

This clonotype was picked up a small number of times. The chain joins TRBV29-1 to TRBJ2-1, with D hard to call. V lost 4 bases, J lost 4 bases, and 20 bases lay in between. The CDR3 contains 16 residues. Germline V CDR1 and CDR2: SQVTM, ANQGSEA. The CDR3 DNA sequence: TGCAGCGTTGTACCGGGCCGCCTTATGTTTTACAATGAGCAGTTCTTC. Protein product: CSVVPGRLMFYNEQFF.

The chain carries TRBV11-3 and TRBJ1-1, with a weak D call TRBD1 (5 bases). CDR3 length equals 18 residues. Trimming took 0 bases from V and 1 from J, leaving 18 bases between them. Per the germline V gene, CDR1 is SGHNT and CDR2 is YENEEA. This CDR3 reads CASSLEGQGKFKNTEAFF. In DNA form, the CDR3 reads TGTGCCAGCAGCTTAGAAGGCCAGGGAAAGTTCAAGAACACTGAAGCTTTCTTT. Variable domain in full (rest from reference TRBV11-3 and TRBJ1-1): EAGVVQSPRYKIIEKKQPVAFWCNPISGHNTLYWYLQNLGQGPELLIRYENEEAVDDSQLPKDRFSAERLKGVDSTLKIQPAELGDSAVYLCASSLEGQGKFKNTEAFFGQGTRLTVV.

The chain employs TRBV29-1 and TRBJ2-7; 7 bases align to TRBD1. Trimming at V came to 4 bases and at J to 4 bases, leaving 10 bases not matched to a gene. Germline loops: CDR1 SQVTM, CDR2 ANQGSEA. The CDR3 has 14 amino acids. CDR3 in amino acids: CSVAIAHRGYEQYF. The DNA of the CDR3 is TGCAGCGTTGCGATAGCGCACAGGGGTTACGAGCAGTACTTC.

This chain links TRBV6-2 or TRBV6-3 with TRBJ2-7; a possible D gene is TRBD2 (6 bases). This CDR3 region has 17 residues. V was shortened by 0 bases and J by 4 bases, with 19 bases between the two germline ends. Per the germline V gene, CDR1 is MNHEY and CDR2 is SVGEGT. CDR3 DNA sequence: TGTGCCAGCAGTTACTCGTTATACGGGAGAGGATATTACGAGCAGTACTTC. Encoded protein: CASSYSLYGRGYYEQYF.

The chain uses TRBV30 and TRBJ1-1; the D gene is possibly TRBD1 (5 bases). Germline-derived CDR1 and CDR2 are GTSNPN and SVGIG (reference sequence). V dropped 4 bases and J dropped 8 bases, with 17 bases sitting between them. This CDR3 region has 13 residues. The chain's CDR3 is CAWKRGALIEAFF. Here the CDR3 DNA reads TGTGCCTGGAAAAGGGGCGCCTTGATAGAAGCTTTCTTT.

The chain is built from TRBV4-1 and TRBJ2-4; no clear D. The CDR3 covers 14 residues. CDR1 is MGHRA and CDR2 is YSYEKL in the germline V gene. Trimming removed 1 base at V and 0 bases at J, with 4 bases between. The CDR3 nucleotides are TGCGCCAGCAGCCAAGTATTAGCCAAAAACATTCAGTACTTC. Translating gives CASSQVLAKNIQYF.

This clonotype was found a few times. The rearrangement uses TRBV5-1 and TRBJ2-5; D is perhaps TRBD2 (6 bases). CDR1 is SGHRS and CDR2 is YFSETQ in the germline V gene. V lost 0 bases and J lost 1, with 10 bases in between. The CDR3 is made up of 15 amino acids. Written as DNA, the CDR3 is TGCGCCAGCAGCTTGGGGGGTAGCGGCCAAGAGACCCAGTACTTC. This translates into CASSLGGSGQETQYF. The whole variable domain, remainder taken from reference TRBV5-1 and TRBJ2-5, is KAGVTQTPRYLIKTRGQQVTLSCSPISGHRSVSWYQQTPGQGLQFLFEYFSETQRNKGNFPGRFSGRQFSNSRSEMNVSTLELGDSALYLCASSLGGSGQETQYFGPGTRLLVL.

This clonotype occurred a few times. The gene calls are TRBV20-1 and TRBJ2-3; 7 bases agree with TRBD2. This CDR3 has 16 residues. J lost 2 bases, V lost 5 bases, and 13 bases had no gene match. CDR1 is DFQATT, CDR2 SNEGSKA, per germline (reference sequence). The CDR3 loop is CSAGTGGSGSTDTQYF. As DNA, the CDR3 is TGCAGTGCTGGGACGGGAGGTTCCGGATCCACAGATACGCAGTATTTT.

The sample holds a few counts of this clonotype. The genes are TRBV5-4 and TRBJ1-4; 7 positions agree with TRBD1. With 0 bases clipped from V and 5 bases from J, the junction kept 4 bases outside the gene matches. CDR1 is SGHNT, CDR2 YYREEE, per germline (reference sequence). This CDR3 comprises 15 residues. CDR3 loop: CASSLGQGGNEKLFF. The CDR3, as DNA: TGTGCCAGCAGCTTGGGACAGGGAGGCAATGAAAAACTGTTTTTT.

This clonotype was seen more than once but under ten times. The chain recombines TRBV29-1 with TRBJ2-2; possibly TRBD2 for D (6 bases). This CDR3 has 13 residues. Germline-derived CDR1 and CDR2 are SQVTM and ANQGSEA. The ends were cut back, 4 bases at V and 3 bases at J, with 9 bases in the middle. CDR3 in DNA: TGCAGCGTTGGAAAGCGGGACACCGGGGAGCTGTTTTTT. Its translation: CSVGKRDTGELFF.

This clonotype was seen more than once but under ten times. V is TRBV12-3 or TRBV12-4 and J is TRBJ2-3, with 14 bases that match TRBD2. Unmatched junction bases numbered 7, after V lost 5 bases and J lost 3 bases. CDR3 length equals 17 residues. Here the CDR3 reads CASSPGTSGSWTDTQYF. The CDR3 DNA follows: TGTGCCAGCAGTCCCGGGACTAGCGGGAGCTGGACAGATACGCAGTATTTT.

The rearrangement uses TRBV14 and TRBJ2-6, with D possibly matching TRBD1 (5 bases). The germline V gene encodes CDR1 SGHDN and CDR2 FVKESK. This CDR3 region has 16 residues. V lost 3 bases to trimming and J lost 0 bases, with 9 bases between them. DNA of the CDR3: TGTGCCAGCAGCCAGTTCAGGGCCTCTGGGGCCAACGTCCTGACTTTC. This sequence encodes CASSQFRASGANVLTF.

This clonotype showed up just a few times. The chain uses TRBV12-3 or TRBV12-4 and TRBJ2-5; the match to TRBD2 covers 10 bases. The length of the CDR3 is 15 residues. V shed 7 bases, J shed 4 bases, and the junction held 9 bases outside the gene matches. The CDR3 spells CASTLIAGGRETQYF. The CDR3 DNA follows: TGTGCCAGCACCCTTATAGCGGGAGGACGAGAGACCCAGTACTTC.